Each of the 4 T cell receptor beta chains below was sequenced from the same sample in a study of cytomegalovirus exposure and HLA in healthy donors. Primers for the PCR totalled 60 Vbeta and 13 Jbeta. Data came from immunoSEQ multiplex PCR; TCRdb stores just in-frame clones and leaves some out. The table shows roughly 90,000 clones, with about three quarters occurring only once. Sequencing used PBMCs. Receptors were obtained from a woman aged 40 to 55 in good health and CMV-seropositive.

CDR3: CASSHPDRDNEQFF. The CDR3 coding sequence is TGTGCCAGCAGCCATCCGGACAGGGACAATGAGCAGTTCTTC. V usage is TRBV4-2 and J usage is TRBJ2-1; 8 bases are shared with TRBD1. CDR3 length: 14 amino acids. Germline V lookup: CDR1 LGHNA, CDR2 YNFKEQ. The trim removed 3 bases at V and 5 bases at J, leaving 3 bases unmatched.

The genes are TRBV15 and TRBJ2-1; 7 positions match TRBD1. The CDR3 runs 14 residues. V dropped 5 bases and J dropped 5; count of bases not matched to a gene: 6. Germline CDR1 LNHNV, CDR2 YYDKDF (reference sequence). The DNA for the CDR3 is TGTGCCACCAGCTTACAGGGGTATCACAATGAGCAGTTCTTC. Translation gives CATSLQGYHNEQFF.

This chain joins TRBV7-9 and TRBJ2-7; 8 positions agree with TRBD2. Trimming cost V 6 bases and J 6 bases; bases outside gene matches: 13. Germline loops: CDR1 SEHNR, CDR2 FQNEAQ (reference sequence). The CDR3 contains 15 residues. The CDR3 DNA reads TGTGCCAGCAGTTACCTAAGCGGGAGACCCCTCGAGCAGTACTTC. Its protein is CASSYLSGRPLEQYF.

The chain uses TRBV7-2 and TRBJ1-4, with a tentative D call TRBD1 (5 bases). V shed 1 base and J shed 2 bases, with 8 bases lying between them. The CDR3 runs 15 residues. Germline assignment: CDR1 SGHTA and CDR2 FQGNSA. The CDR3 loop reads CASSLVGTTNEKLFF. In DNA form, the CDR3 reads TGTGCCAGCAGCTTAGTGGGGACTACTAATGAAAAACTGTTTTTT.